Given below is one T cell receptor beta chain in context. No antigen is known for it. The germline gives CDR1 MNHEY, CDR2 SVGAGI. This CDR3 contains 14 residues. Trimming left V 5 bases short and J 1 base short, with 12 bases between. This sample stems from a study of T cells in narcolepsy. Turning to the study itself: Patients with NT1 or NT2 and healthy control donors were enrolled.

Study findings and constraints: Autoreactive clone sequences were missing from some blood memory CD4+ repertoires.

The data were produced by immunoSEQ multiplex PCR, yet TCRdb's version contains in-frame clones alone and is incomplete. Counted here are approximately 25,000 clones, roughly two thirds occurring once; the ten biggest clones make up approximately 12%. The source is a human donor in good health. The J gene is TRBJ2-7, the V gene TRBV6-5, with D maybe TRBD1 (6 bases). The specimen sequenced was memory (CD45RA-) CD4+ T cells from blood. CDR3 residues: CASSDWGRSYEQYF. The CDR3 region has the DNA TGTGCCAGCAGTGACTGGGGGCGATCCTACGAGCAGTACTTC.